This T cell receptor beta chain was profiled in a study of response to subunit inactivated influenza vaccine. In this sample, this clonotype turned up many times. Its antigen is unidentified. TCRdb recomputed calls from the RT-PCR reads with MiXCR, one row per CDR3 protein. This sample yields hundreds of thousands of distinct CDR3 sequences, of which 10% to 11% are seen a single time; 10% to 15% belongs to the top ten. The germline V gene encodes CDR1 SQVTM and CDR2 ANQGSEA. Trimming stripped 4 bases from V and 0 bases from J, with 9 bases between. The CDR3 covers 13 residues. Study-level findings and limits: Authors suggested each seasonal flu vaccination may recruit only limited numbers of new T cells.

The source was PBMCs from blood, collected 40 to 50 days after vaccination. The rearrangement uses TRBV29-1 and TRBJ2-5; D possibly corresponds to TRBD1 (5 bases). The origin of this receptor is a man aged 50-60 years who received an inactivated influenza vaccine. CDR3 sequence reads: CSVGQGHQETQYF. Here the CDR3 DNA reads TGCAGCGTTGGTCAGGGCCACCAAGAGACCCAGTACTTC.